A selection of T cell receptor beta chains follows, all from one sample in a study of CD8 T cells in ankylosing spondylitis. From the 5' RACE reads, TCRdb called clonotypes with MiXCR, one entry per CDR3 protein. Of more than 300,000 distinct CDR3 sequences listed, 7% to 9% are singletons. Sequencing input: blood, either unsorted or a sorted T cell fraction (not recorded which). All receptors come from a male donor with ankylosing spondylitis. The CDR3 runs from the conserved cysteine through the conserved F or W. Fields, in order: D gene, clone size, J gene, V gene, CDR3 DNA, CDR3 protein. A D gene is named only where the DNA matches it firmly. Not every row has a clone size; where given, it reads once, few, many or a size class.

d_call: NA; clone_size: NA; j_call: TRBJ2-6; v_call: TRBV29-1; cdr3_nt: TGCAGCGTTGGTACCTCTGGGGCCAACGTCCTGACTTTC; cdr3_aa: CSVGTSGANVLTF
d_call: TRBD2; clone_size: NA; j_call: TRBJ2-2; v_call: TRBV5-1; cdr3_nt: TGCGCCAGCAGCTTAGCGGGAGGGCCTTCCACCGGGGAGCTGTTTTTT; cdr3_aa: CASSLAGGPSTGELFF
d_call: NA; clone_size: many; j_call: TRBJ1-1; v_call: TRBV5-1; cdr3_nt: TGCGCCAGCAGCTTGGCGGGTTACACTGAAGCTTTCTTT; cdr3_aa: CASSLAGYTEAFF
d_call: NA; clone_size: many; j_call: TRBJ1-5; v_call: TRBV3-1; cdr3_nt: TGTGCCAGCGCGAGGGATAGCAATCAGCCCCAGCATTTT; cdr3_aa: CASARDSNQPQHF
d_call: TRBD2; clone_size: NA; j_call: TRBJ2-1; v_call: TRBV11-2; cdr3_nt: TGTGCCAGCAGCTTAGGATGGACTAGCGGGTATCAGCAGTTCTTC; cdr3_aa: CASSLGWTSGYQQFF
d_call: NA; clone_size: NA; j_call: TRBJ2-7; v_call: TRBV5-1; cdr3_nt: TGCGCCAGCAGCCCCGGCGCGGGCAGAGCCGAGCAGTACTTC; cdr3_aa: CASSPGAGRAEQYF
d_call: TRBD1; clone_size: many; j_call: TRBJ1-1; v_call: TRBV18; cdr3_nt: TGTGCCAGCTCACCACAGGGGGCTGACACTGAAGCTTTCTTT; cdr3_aa: CASSPQGADTEAFF
d_call: TRBD2; clone_size: many; j_call: TRBJ2-1; v_call: TRBV5-1; cdr3_nt: TGTGCCAGCAGTTTGAGGGTAGCGGGGTACAATGAGCAGTTCTTC; cdr3_aa: CASSLRVAGYNEQFF
d_call: NA; clone_size: many; j_call: TRBJ1-2; v_call: TRBV28; cdr3_nt: TGTGCCAGCACCTCTGGGACCGCTAACTATGGCTACACCTTC; cdr3_aa: CASTSGTANYGYTF
d_call: NA; clone_size: NA; j_call: TRBJ2-3; v_call: TRBV15; cdr3_nt: TGTGCCACCAGCAGCCTCCTAGGGGCCACAGATACGCAGTATTTT; cdr3_aa: CATSSLLGATDTQYF
d_call: NA; clone_size: few; j_call: TRBJ2-3; v_call: TRBV5-1; cdr3_nt: TGCGCCAGCAGGCAGGCCTTGGCGGGAGATACGCAGTATTTT; cdr3_aa: CASRQALAGDTQYF
d_call: NA; clone_size: NA; j_call: TRBJ2-1; v_call: TRBV12-3/TRBV12-4; cdr3_nt: TGTGCCAGCCGAATCCGGGACGGACTCTACAATGAGCAGTTCTTC; cdr3_aa: CASRIRDGLYNEQFF
d_call: NA; clone_size: NA; j_call: TRBJ1-2; v_call: TRBV20-1; cdr3_nt: TGCAGTGCTGATTACCCGAGACAGGCTACTAACTATGGCTACACCTTC; cdr3_aa: CSADYPRQATNYGYTF
d_call: NA; clone_size: many; j_call: TRBJ1-2; v_call: TRBV4-3; cdr3_nt: TGCGCCAGCAGCCAAGATTATAGAGTCAACTATGGCTACACCTTC; cdr3_aa: CASSQDYRVNYGYTF
d_call: TRBD1; clone_size: NA; j_call: TRBJ1-5; v_call: TRBV12-3/TRBV12-4; cdr3_nt: TGTGCCAGCAGTTTGGCCAGGGGGGATCAGCTCCAGCATTTT; cdr3_aa: CASSLARGDQLQHF
d_call: TRBD2; clone_size: few; j_call: TRBJ2-2; v_call: TRBV11-2; cdr3_nt: TGTGCCAGCAGCGCCCGGAAAGCGGGGGGGAGGAACACCGGGGAGCTGTTTTTT; cdr3_aa: CASSARKAGGRNTGELFF
d_call: NA; clone_size: NA; j_call: TRBJ2-2; v_call: TRBV10-3; cdr3_nt: TGTGCCATCAGCCTCGGCGGGGAGCTGTTTTTT; cdr3_aa: CAISLGGELFF
d_call: TRBD1; clone_size: NA; j_call: TRBJ2-5; v_call: TRBV11-3; cdr3_nt: TGTGCCAGCAGCCTCGGACAGGGGGCCGAGACCCAGTACTTC; cdr3_aa: CASSLGQGAETQYF
d_call: NA; clone_size: NA; j_call: TRBJ2-5; v_call: TRBV7-9; cdr3_nt: TGTGCCAGCAGCTTTGGCAGGGGACTCGAGACCCAGTACTTC; cdr3_aa: CASSFGRGLETQYF
d_call: TRBD2; clone_size: few; j_call: TRBJ2-2; v_call: TRBV9; cdr3_nt: TGTGCCAGCAGCCCGGGGGGGGTATGGGGGGAGCTGTTTTTT; cdr3_aa: CASSPGGVWGELFF
d_call: NA; clone_size: NA; j_call: TRBJ2-5; v_call: TRBV29-1; cdr3_nt: TGCAGCGGGTCACTAGTGGGGGACGAGACCCAGTACTTC; cdr3_aa: CSGSLVGDETQYF
d_call: TRBD1; clone_size: few; j_call: TRBJ2-5; v_call: TRBV12-3/TRBV12-4; cdr3_nt: TGTGCCAGCAGCAGGACAGGCAACCAAGAGACCCAGTACTTC; cdr3_aa: CASSRTGNQETQYF
d_call: TRBD2; clone_size: NA; j_call: TRBJ2-1; v_call: TRBV20-1; cdr3_nt: TGCAGTGCTAGTCGGCGGGAGGTCCCCTACAATGAGCAGTTCTTC; cdr3_aa: CSASRREVPYNEQFF
d_call: NA; clone_size: NA; j_call: TRBJ2-7; v_call: TRBV27; cdr3_nt: TGTGCCAGCAGTTTATCGACCGGGCACCCCTACGAGCAGTACTTC; cdr3_aa: CASSLSTGHPYEQYF
d_call: NA; clone_size: NA; j_call: TRBJ2-1; v_call: TRBV3-1; cdr3_nt: TGTGCCAGCAGCCAGACCAGGGGCGGGGGTCAGTTCTTC; cdr3_aa: CASSQTRGGGQFF
d_call: NA; clone_size: NA; j_call: TRBJ2-1; v_call: TRBV4-1; cdr3_nt: TGCGCCAGCAGCCAAGAGGGGTTAGGCCCGAAGGACAATGAGCAGTTCTTC; cdr3_aa: CASSQEGLGPKDNEQFF
d_call: TRBD2; clone_size: many; j_call: TRBJ2-3; v_call: TRBV4-1; cdr3_nt: TGCGCCAGCAGCCAAATAGCGGGAGGCACAGATACGCAGTATTTT; cdr3_aa: CASSQIAGGTDTQYF
d_call: TRBD1; clone_size: many; j_call: TRBJ2-3; v_call: TRBV2; cdr3_nt: TGTGCCAGCAGTGGGGGACAGGGAAGCACAGATACGCAGTATTTT; cdr3_aa: CASSGGQGSTDTQYF
d_call: TRBD2; clone_size: few; j_call: TRBJ2-3; v_call: TRBV20-1; cdr3_nt: TGCAGTGCTTTCTCTCGAGCGGGAGGGCGGACCAGGTCCCATACGCAGTATTTT; cdr3_aa: CSAFSRAGGRTRSHTQYF
d_call: NA; clone_size: NA; j_call: TRBJ2-7; v_call: TRBV7-2; cdr3_nt: TGTGCCAGCAGCCCCCCCGGGGCCCCAGGCTCCTACGAGCAGTACTTC; cdr3_aa: CASSPPGAPGSYEQYF
d_call: NA; clone_size: few; j_call: TRBJ1-1; v_call: TRBV5-1; cdr3_nt: TGCGCCAGCAGCTTGGCGTTTTCGGGGTCGGGGACTGAAGCTTTCTTT; cdr3_aa: CASSLAFSGSGTEAFF
d_call: NA; clone_size: many; j_call: TRBJ1-5; v_call: TRBV12-3/TRBV12-4; cdr3_nt: TGTGCCAGCAGTTTACTAGAAACGGAGCAGCCCCAGCATTTT; cdr3_aa: CASSLLETEQPQHF
d_call: TRBD1; clone_size: NA; j_call: TRBJ2-7; v_call: TRBV9; cdr3_nt: TGTGCCAGCAGCCCAGGGACAGAATACGAGCAGTACTTC; cdr3_aa: CASSPGTEYEQYF
d_call: NA; clone_size: many; j_call: TRBJ1-5; v_call: TRBV18; cdr3_nt: TGTGCCAGCTCACCTAAGGGGACCGGGCCCCAGCATTTT; cdr3_aa: CASSPKGTGPQHF
d_call: TRBD1; clone_size: few; j_call: TRBJ1-2; v_call: TRBV20-1; cdr3_nt: TGCAGTGCTGGAGAACAGGGGGGCATTTTGGCCGATGGCTACACCTTC; cdr3_aa: CSAGEQGGILADGYTF
d_call: NA; clone_size: many; j_call: TRBJ2-7; v_call: TRBV28; cdr3_nt: TGTGCCAGCAGTCTCCCCGGTGTCTACGAGCAGTACTTC; cdr3_aa: CASSLPGVYEQYF
d_call: TRBD1; clone_size: few; j_call: TRBJ2-7; v_call: TRBV5-1; cdr3_nt: TGCGCCAGCAGCCGCTCGGGACAGGGCTCGGTGGAGCAGTACTTC; cdr3_aa: CASSRSGQGSVEQYF
d_call: TRBD2; clone_size: many; j_call: TRBJ2-1; v_call: TRBV4-3; cdr3_nt: TGCGCCAGCAGCCCGTTAGGACTAGCGGGAAGGAATGAGCAGTTCTTC; cdr3_aa: CASSPLGLAGRNEQFF
d_call: TRBD2; clone_size: many; j_call: TRBJ2-3; v_call: TRBV28; cdr3_nt: TGTGCCAGCAGTTTGGGCGGGAGTATATTGACAGATACGCAGTATTTT; cdr3_aa: CASSLGGSILTDTQYF
d_call: NA; clone_size: many; j_call: TRBJ2-1; v_call: TRBV4-1; cdr3_nt: TGCGCCAGCAGCCAAGAACAGAGCTCCTACAATGAGCAGTTCTTC; cdr3_aa: CASSQEQSSYNEQFF
d_call: NA; clone_size: many; j_call: TRBJ2-1; v_call: TRBV29-1; cdr3_nt: TGCAGCGTTGAAACAGGCAGGGTCCACAATGAGCAGTTCTTC; cdr3_aa: CSVETGRVHNEQFF
d_call: NA; clone_size: NA; j_call: TRBJ2-1; v_call: TRBV4-1; cdr3_nt: TGCGCCAGCAGCCAAGATGCCCGACTTTCGCGGACCCCTCACAATGAGCAGTTCTTC; cdr3_aa: CASSQDARLSRTPHNEQFF
d_call: TRBD1; clone_size: NA; j_call: TRBJ2-1; v_call: TRBV4-1; cdr3_nt: TGCGCCAGCAGAGTTGAAGAGACAGGGGGCTACAATGAGCAGTTCTTC; cdr3_aa: CASRVEETGGYNEQFF
d_call: NA; clone_size: many; j_call: TRBJ2-1; v_call: TRBV9; cdr3_nt: TGTGCCAGCAGCGTAGTTGAGAGCTCCTACAATGAGCAGTTCTTC; cdr3_aa: CASSVVESSYNEQFF
d_call: NA; clone_size: few; j_call: TRBJ2-7; v_call: TRBV7-6; cdr3_nt: TGTGCCAGCAGCTTAGCCCCCGTGGACATAACCTACGAGCAGTACTTC; cdr3_aa: CASSLAPVDITYEQYF
d_call: NA; clone_size: many; j_call: TRBJ2-3; v_call: TRBV21-1; cdr3_nt: TGTGCCAGCAGCAATTACACCCCTGGCACAGATACGCAGTATTTT; cdr3_aa: CASSNYTPGTDTQYF